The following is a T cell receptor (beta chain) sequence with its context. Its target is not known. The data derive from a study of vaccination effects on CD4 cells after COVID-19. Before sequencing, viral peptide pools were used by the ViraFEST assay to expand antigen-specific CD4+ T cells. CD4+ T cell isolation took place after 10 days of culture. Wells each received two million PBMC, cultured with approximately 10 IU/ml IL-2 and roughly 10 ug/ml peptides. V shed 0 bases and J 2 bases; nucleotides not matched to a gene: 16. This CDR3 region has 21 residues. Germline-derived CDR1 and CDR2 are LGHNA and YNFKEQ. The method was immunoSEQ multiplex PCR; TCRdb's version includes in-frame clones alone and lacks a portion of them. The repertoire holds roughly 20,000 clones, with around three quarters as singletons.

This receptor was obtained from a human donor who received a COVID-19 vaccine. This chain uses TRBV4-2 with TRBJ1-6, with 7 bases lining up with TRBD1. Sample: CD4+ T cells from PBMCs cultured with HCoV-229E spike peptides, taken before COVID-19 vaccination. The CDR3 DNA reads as TGTGCCAGCAGCCAAGACGAAACCGACAGGGTATGGGGGGCCTATAATTCACCCCTCCACTTT. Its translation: CASSQDETDRVWGAYNSPLHF.